This entry lists 19 T cell receptor beta chains sequenced from one sample in a study of vaccination effects on CD4 cells after COVID-19. Their antigens are not known. The ViraFEST assay expanded antigen-specific CD4+ T cells with viral peptide pools before sequencing. CD4+ T cells were isolated after around ten days of culture. This person's SARS-CoV-2 infection, confirmed by PCR, occurred between March and December 2020. Some clones are missing from TCRdb's copy, which holds only in-frame ones; the method was immunoSEQ multiplex PCR. The sample lists roughly 24,000 clones, more than 70% occurring once. The material was CD4+ T cells from PBMCs cultured with SARS-CoV-2 spike peptides, obtained before COVID-19 vaccination. Receptors were obtained from a human donor who had a prior SARS-CoV-2 infection.

The chain employs TRBV25-1 and TRBJ1-3; D is unclear. V was cut by 4 bases and J by 0 bases, with 4 bases left in between. Germline assignment: CDR1 MGHDK and CDR2 SYGVNS. The CDR3 is 13 amino acids. The CDR3 sequence is CASSVFSGNTIYF. The CDR3 DNA sequence: TGTGCCAGCAGTGTCTTCTCTGGAAACACCATATATTTT.

This chain connects TRBV2 to TRBJ1-6; tentatively, D is TRBD1 (5 bases). Trimming pared 7 bases from V and 8 bases from J, leaving 12 bases between. There are 13 residues in the CDR3. Per germline, CDR1 SNHLY and CDR2 FYNNEI. CDR3 nucleotide sequence: TGTGCCAGCACGGGGGAAGTTGATTCACCCCTCCACTTT. It yields the protein CASTGEVDSPLHF.

The chain combines TRBV3-1 (or the pseudogene TRBV3-2) with TRBJ1-6; TRBD1 might be the D (6 bases). The CDR3 totals 17 residues. The ends were cut back, 1 base at V and 6 bases at J, with 16 bases in the middle. Germline CDR1 and CDR2: LGHDT and YNNKEL (reference sequence). In DNA, the CDR3 is TGTGCCAGCAGCCAAGCGCACGCGACAGGATTTAATTCACCCCTCCACTTT. Protein sequence: CASSQAHATGFNSPLHF.

This chain links TRBV5-1 with TRBJ1-2; a possible D gene is TRBD1 (5 bases). Trimming took 4 bases from V and 7 from J, leaving 14 bases between them. CDR1 and CDR2 (germline): SGHRS, YFSETQ. The CDR3 totals 13 residues. The CDR3 is CASSLLQATGYTF. The CDR3 region has the DNA TGCGCCAGCAGCCTACTACAGGCGACTGGCTACACCTTC. The variable domain in full, completed from reference TRBV5-1 and TRBJ1-2, reads KAGVTQTPRYLIKTRGQQVTLSCSPISGHRSVSWYQQTPGQGLQFLFEYFSETQRNKGNFPGRFSGRQFSNSRSEMNVSTLELGDSALYLCASSLLQATGYTFGSGTRLTVV.

This clone was seen once. The V call is TRBV2, the J call TRBJ1-5, with D possibly matching TRBD1 (5 bases). CDR3 length: 13 amino acids. Trimming pared 10 bases from V and 5 bases from J, leaving 15 bases between. Germline-derived CDR1 and CDR2 are SNHLY and FYNNEI. The CDR3 coding sequence is TGTGCCACCAGGGAGGAACGGGATCAGCCCCAGCATTTT. Translated, it gives CATREERDQPQHF.

The chain couples TRBV7-2 to TRBJ2-3; possibly TRBD2 for D (6 bases). CDR1 is SGHTA and CDR2 is FQGNSA in the germline V gene. Trimming removed 4 bases at V and 4 bases at J, with 9 bases between. The CDR3 covers 13 residues. In DNA form, the CDR3 reads TGTGCCAGCAGCTCACCGGGGGCAGATACGCAGTATTTT. Translated: CASSSPGADTQYF.

The chain links TRBV7-9 to TRBJ2-3; TRBD2 agrees at 10 bases. The V segment lost 10 bases and the J segment 5 bases; nucleotides outside the gene matches: 6. Germline assignment: CDR1 SEHNR and CDR2 FQNEAQ (reference sequence). The CDR3 is 13 residues long. The CDR3 DNA follows: TGTGCCACCACTAGCGGGGCAGGAGATACGCAGTATTTT. It specifies CATTSGAGDTQYF.

Written as DNA, the CDR3 is TGTGCCAGCAGCTTATTATTGAACACTGAAGCTTTCTTT. It yields the protein CASSLLLNTEAFF. The chain employs TRBV11-3 and TRBJ1-1; D uncertain. The CDR3 extends over 13 amino acids. The V end lost 2 bases, the J end lost 0 bases, and 4 bases lay between the germline ends. The V gene's germline CDR1 is SGHNT and CDR2 YENEEA.

The rearrangement uses TRBV5-1 and TRBJ2-7, with D possibly matching TRBD2 (6 bases). Germline assignment: CDR1 SGHRS and CDR2 YFSETQ. The CDR3 totals 12 residues. Deletions cut 5 bases from V and 0 bases from J, with 6 bases between. CDR3 loop: CASRRDSYEQYF. The CDR3 DNA follows: TGCGCCAGCAGGCGGGACTCCTACGAGCAGTACTTC. Based on the CDR3 plus reference TRBV5-1 and TRBJ2-7, the full variable domain is KAGVTQTPRYLIKTRGQQVTLSCSPISGHRSVSWYQQTPGQGLQFLFEYFSETQRNKGNFPGRFSGRQFSNSRSEMNVSTLELGDSALYLCASRRDSYEQYFGPGTRLTVT.

This clone was counted between two and nine times. This chain connects TRBV10-3 to TRBJ2-2; 7 nucleotides agree with TRBD1. Germline V gene lookup returns CDR1 ENHRY and CDR2 SYGVKD. CDR3 length equals 14 residues. Germline trimming cut 9 bases from V and 5 bases from J; bases unmatched to any gene: 9. CDR3 region: CAISEDRLTGELFF. The CDR3 DNA reads TGTGCCATAAGCGAGGACAGGCTGACCGGGGAGCTGTTTTTT.

The V gene is TRBV2, the J gene TRBJ1-3; D is unclear. Per germline, CDR1 SNHLY and CDR2 FYNNEI. This CDR3 has 18 amino acids. Trimming left V 3 bases short and J 1 base short, with 19 bases between. In DNA, the CDR3 is TGTGCCAGCAGTGATTCAAGGTCTCTCCTGTATTCTGGAAACACCATATATTTT. Translation gives CASSDSRSLLYSGNTIYF.

The chain joins TRBV27 to TRBJ1-5; D call uncertain. V was trimmed by 4 bases and J by 4 bases, leaving 8 bases between them. The V gene's germline CDR1 is MNHEY and CDR2 SMNVEV (reference sequence). The CDR3 has 13 residues. Here the CDR3 reads CASSWTLNQPQHF. CDR3 coding DNA: TGTGCCAGCAGTTGGACTCTAAATCAGCCCCAGCATTTT.

The chain employs TRBV5-8 and TRBJ1-4, with TRBD1 identical over 8 bases. Germline lookup yields CDR1 SGHTS and CDR2 YDEGEE. The CDR3 consists of 15 residues. Trimming cost V 0 bases and J 7 bases; bases outside gene matches: 5. CDR3 residues: CASSLGTGFGEKLFF. CDR3 nucleotides: TGTGCCAGCAGCTTGGGGACAGGGTTTGGTGAAAAACTGTTTTTT.

The chain has TRBV7-9 and TRBJ1-4; tentatively, D is TRBD1 (5 bases). The germline CDR1 and CDR2 sequences are SEHNR and FQNEAQ (reference sequence). The CDR3 covers 15 residues. Trimming stripped 3 bases from V and 3 bases from J, with 11 bases between. In nucleotides, the CDR3 is TGTGCCAGCAGCTTTCTAGAGGGGTCTAATGAAAAACTGTTTTTT. Its protein is CASSFLEGSNEKLFF.

This clone was detected once. The chain couples TRBV27 to TRBJ1-6; D call uncertain. Trimming left V 4 bases short and J 4 bases short, with 14 bases between. Germline V gene data show CDR1 as MNHEY and CDR2 as SMNVEV (reference sequence). The CDR3 totals 16 residues. CDR3 DNA: TGTGCCAGCAGTTCTAAGGGTCTTGGATATAATTCACCCCTCCACTTT. Translated, it gives CASSSKGLGYNSPLHF.

The V call is TRBV6-5, the J call TRBJ1-2, with D maybe TRBD1 (6 bases). Germline V gene lookup returns CDR1 MNHEY and CDR2 SVGAGI. V gave up 8 bases and J gave up 8 bases, with 15 bases separating them. The length of the CDR3 is 12 residues. Written as DNA, the CDR3 is TGTGCCAGCGGCCGGACAGCGGAGGGCTACACCTTC. Protein sequence: CASGRTAEGYTF.

Only a few counts were recorded for this clone. The rearrangement links TRBV7-2 to TRBJ2-7; weak D call: TRBD2 (6 bases). Trimming removed 7 bases from V and 6 bases from J, with 16 bases in between. Germline V gene lookup returns CDR1 SGHTA and CDR2 FQGNSA. CDR3 size: 13 residues. The CDR3 region is CASKVGGEAEQYF. The CDR3 DNA is TGTGCCAGCAAAGTCGGCGGGGAGGCCGAGCAGTACTTC.

This chain links TRBV5-1 with TRBJ2-7; D may be TRBD1 or TRBD2 (5 bases each). Germline CDR1 SGHRS, CDR2 YFSETQ. This CDR3 spans 16 amino acids. V was shortened by 4 bases and J by 6 bases, with 23 bases between the two germline ends. DNA for the CDR3: TGCGCCAGCAGCGAACAACCGAGGGGTGGTTCGATCGAGCAGTACTTC. The encoded protein is CASSEQPRGGSIEQYF.

The chain has TRBV7-2 and TRBJ1-6; D is ambiguous. Germline values: CDR1 SGHTA, CDR2 FQGNSA. The CDR3 is 16 amino acids. V was clipped by 0 bases and J by 6 bases, with 12 bases between them. The CDR3 DNA is TGTGCCAGCAGCTTAGCTAGCAGGCTCTCTAATTCACCCCTCCACTTT. The encoded protein is CASSLASRLSNSPLHF.